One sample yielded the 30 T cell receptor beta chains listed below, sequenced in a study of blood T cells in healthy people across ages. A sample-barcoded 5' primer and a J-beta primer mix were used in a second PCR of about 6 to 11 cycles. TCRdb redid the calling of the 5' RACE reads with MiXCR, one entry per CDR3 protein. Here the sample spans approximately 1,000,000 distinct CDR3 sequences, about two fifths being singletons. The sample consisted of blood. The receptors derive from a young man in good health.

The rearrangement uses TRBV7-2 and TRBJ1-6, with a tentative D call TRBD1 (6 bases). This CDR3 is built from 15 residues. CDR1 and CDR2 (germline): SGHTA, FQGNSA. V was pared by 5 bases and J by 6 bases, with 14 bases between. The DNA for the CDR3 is TGTGCCAGCAGCCCAGTTGGGGGGCCTAATTCACCCCTCCACTTT. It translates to CASSPVGGPNSPLHF.

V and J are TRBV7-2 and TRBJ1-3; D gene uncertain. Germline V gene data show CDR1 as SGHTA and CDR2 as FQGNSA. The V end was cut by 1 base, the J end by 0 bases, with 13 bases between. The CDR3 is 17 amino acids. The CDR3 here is CASSLVNPTGSGNTIYF. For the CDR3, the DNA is TGTGCCAGCAGCTTAGTGAACCCGACGGGCTCTGGAAACACCATATATTTT.

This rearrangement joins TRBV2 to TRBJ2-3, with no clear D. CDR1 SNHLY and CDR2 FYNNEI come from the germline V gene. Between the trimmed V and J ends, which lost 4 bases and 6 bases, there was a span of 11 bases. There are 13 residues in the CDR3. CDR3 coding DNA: TGTGCCAGCAGTGGCTCTCTTCACGATACGCAGTATTTT. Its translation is CASSGSLHDTQYF.

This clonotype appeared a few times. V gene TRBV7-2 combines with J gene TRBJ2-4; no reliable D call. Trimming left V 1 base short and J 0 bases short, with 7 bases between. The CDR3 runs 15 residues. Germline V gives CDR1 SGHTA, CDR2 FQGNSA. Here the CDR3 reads CASSLEAVAKNIQYF. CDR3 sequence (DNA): TGTGCCAGCAGCTTAGAAGCTGTAGCCAAAAACATTCAGTACTTC.

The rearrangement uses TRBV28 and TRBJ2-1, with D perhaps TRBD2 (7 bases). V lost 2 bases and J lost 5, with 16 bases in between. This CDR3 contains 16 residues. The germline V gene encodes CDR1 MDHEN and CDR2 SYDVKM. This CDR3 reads CASSLPRGRDNNEQFF. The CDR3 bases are TGTGCCAGCAGTTTACCGCGGGGGCGGGACAACAATGAGCAGTTCTTC.

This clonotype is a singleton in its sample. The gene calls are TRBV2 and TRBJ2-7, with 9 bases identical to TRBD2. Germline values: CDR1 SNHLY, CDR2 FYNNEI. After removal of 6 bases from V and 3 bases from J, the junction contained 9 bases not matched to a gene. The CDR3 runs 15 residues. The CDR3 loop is CASRPLAGGLYEQYF. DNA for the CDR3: TGTGCCAGCAGACCCTTGGCGGGGGGGCTCTACGAGCAGTACTTC.

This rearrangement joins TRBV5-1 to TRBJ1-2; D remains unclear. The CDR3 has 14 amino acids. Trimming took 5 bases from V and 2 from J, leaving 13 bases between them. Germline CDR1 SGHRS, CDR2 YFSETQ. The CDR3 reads CASSWVGQNYGYTF. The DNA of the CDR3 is TGCGCCAGCAGTTGGGTAGGGCAGAACTATGGCTACACCTTC.

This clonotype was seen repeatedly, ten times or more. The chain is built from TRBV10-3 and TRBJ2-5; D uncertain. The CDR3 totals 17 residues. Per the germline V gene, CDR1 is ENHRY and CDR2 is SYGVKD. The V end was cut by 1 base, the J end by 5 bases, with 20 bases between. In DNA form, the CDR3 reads TGTGCCATCAGTGAGTTCCCCTGGACCCAAGCAGCGGAGACCCAGTACTTC. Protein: CAISEFPWTQAAETQYF.

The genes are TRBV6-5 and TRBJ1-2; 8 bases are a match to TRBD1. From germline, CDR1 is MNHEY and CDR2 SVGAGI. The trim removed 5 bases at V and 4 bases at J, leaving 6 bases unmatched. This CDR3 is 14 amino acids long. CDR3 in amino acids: CASSTRTGIYGYTF. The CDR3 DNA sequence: TGTGCCAGCAGTACCCGGACAGGGATCTATGGCTACACCTTC.

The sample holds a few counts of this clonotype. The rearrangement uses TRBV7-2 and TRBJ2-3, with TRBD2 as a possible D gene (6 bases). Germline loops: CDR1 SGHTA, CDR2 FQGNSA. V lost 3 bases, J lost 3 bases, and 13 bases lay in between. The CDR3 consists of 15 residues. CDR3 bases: TGTGCCAGCAGCTTTAGCGGCCTAGCAACAGATACGCAGTATTTT. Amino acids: CASSFSGLATDTQYF.

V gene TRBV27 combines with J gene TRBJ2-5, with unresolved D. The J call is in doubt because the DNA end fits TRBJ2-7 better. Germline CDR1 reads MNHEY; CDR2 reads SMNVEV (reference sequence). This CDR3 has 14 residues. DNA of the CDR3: TGTGCCAGCAGTTCCTCAAGCGTCATGGACGAGCAGTACTTC. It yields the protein CASSSSSVMDEQYF.

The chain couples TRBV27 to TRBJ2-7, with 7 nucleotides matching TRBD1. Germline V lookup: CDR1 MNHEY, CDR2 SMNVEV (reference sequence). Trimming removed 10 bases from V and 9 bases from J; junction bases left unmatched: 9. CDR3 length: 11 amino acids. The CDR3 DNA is TGTGCCACTACGACAGGGACGGGGCAGTACTTC. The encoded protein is CATTTGTGQYF.

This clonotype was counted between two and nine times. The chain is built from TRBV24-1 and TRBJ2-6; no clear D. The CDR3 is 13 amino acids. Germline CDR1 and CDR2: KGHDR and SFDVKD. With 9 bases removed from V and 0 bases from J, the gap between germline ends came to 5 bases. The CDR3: CATSDSGANVLTF. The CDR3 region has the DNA TGTGCCACCTCTGACTCTGGGGCCAACGTCCTGACTTTC.

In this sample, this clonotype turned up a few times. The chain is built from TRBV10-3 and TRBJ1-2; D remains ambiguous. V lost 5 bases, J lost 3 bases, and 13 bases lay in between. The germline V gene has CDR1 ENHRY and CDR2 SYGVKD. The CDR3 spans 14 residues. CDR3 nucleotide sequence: TGTGCCATCAGTCCGGAGGCCATGGACTATGGCTACACCTTC. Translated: CAISPEAMDYGYTF.

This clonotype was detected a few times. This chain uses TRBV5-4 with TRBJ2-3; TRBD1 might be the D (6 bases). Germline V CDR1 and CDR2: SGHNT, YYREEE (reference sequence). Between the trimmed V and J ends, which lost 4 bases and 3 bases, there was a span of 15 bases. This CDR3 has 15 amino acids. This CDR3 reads CASSSDRLGTDTQYF. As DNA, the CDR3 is TGTGCCAGCAGCAGTGACAGGCTGGGTACAGATACGCAGTATTTT.

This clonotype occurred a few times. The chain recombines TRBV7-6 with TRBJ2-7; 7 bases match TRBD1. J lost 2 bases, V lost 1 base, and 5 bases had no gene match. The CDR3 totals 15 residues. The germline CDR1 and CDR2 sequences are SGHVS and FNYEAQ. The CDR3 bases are TGTGCCAGCAGCTTAGAGGGGGCAAGTACCTACGAGCAGTACTTC. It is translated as CASSLEGASTYEQYF.

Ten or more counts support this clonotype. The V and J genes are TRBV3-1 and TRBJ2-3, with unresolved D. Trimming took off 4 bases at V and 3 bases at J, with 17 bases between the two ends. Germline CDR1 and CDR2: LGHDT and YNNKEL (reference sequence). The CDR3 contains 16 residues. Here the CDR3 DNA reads TGTGCCAGCAGCCCGTTTAGGTCGGGTATTACAGATACGCAGTATTTT. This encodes CASSPFRSGITDTQYF.

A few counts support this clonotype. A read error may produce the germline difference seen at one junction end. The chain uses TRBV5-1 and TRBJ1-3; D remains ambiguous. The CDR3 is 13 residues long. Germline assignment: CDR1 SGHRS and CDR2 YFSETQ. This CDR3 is CASSPSSGNTIYF. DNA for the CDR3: TGTGCCAGCAGCCCATCTTCTGGAAACACCATATATTTT.

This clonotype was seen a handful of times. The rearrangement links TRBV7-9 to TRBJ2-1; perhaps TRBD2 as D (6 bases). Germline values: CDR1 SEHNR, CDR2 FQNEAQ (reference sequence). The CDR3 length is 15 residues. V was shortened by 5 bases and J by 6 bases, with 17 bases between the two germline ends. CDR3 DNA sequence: TGTGCCAGCAGCCTGCCGGGACTGAAATCCAATGAGCAGTTCTTC. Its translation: CASSLPGLKSNEQFF.

The CDR3 is CASRPRGTGDEKLFF. CDR3 sequence (DNA): TGTGCCAGCAGGCCCCGGGGGACAGGGGATGAAAAACTGTTTTTT. The rearrangement joins TRBV6-5 to TRBJ1-4; 10 positions match TRBD1. This CDR3 region has 15 residues. CDR1 and CDR2 from the germline V gene are MNHEY and SVGAGI. The V and J ends lost 6 bases and 6 bases, in that order; junction bases with no gene match: 7.

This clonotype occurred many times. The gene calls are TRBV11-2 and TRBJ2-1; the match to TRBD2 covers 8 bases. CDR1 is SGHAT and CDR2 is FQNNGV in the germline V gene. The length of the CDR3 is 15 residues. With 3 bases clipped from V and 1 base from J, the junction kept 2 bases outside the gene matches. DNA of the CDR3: TGTGCCAGCAGCTTTAGCGGGGCGTCCTACAATGAGCAGTTCTTC. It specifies CASSFSGASYNEQFF. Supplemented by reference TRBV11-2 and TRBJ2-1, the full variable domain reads EAGVAQSPRYKIIEKRQSVAFWCNPISGHATLYWYQQILGQGPKLLIQFQNNGVVDDSQLPKDRFSAERLKGVDSTLKIQPAKLEDSAVYLCASSFSGASYNEQFFGPGTRLTVL.

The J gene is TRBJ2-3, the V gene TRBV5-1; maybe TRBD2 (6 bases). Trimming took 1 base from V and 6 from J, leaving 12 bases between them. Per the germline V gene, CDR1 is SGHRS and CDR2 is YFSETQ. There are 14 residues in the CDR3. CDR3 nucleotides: TGCGCCAGCAGCTTGTTTAAGGAGGGGGATACGCAGTATTTT. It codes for CASSLFKEGDTQYF.

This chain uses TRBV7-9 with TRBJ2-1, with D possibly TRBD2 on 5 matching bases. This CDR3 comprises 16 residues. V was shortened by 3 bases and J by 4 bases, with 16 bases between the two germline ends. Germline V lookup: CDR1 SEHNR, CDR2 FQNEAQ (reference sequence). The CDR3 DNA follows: TGTGCCAGCAGCTTTGAGCAGACGAGGGCGTACAATGAGCAGTTCTTC. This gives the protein CASSFEQTRAYNEQFF.

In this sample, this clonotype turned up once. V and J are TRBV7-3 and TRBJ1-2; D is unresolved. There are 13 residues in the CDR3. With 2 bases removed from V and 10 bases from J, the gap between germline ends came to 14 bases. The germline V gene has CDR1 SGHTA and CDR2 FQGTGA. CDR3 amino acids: CASSLEGPWDYTF. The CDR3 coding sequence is TGTGCCAGCAGCTTAGAAGGGCCCTGGGACTACACCTTC.

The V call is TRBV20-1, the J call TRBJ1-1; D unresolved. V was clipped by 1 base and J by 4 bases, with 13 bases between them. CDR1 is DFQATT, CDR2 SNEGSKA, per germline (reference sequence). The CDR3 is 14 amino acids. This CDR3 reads CSARGQSYGTEAFF. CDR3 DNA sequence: TGCAGTGCTAGAGGCCAATCCTATGGCACTGAAGCTTTCTTT.

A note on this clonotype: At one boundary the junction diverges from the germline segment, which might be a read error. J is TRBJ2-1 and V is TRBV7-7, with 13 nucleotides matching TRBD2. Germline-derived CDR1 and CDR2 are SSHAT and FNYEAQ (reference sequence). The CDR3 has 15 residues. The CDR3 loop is CASSVGTSGAYEQFF. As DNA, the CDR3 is TGTGCTAGCAGCGTCGGGACTAGCGGGGCCTATGAGCAGTTCTTC. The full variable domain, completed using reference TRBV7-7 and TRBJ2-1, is GAGVSQSPRYKVTKRGQDVTLRCDPISSHATLYWYQQALGQGPEFLTYFNYEAQPDKSGLPSDRFSAERPEGSISTLTIQRTEQRDSAMYRCASSVGTSGAYEQFFGPGTRLTVL.

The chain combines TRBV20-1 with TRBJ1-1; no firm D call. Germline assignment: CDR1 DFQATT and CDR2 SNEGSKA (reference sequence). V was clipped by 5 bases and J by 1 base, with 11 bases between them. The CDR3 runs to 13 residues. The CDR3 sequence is CSAWAEENTEAFF. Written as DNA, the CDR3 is TGCAGTGCTTGGGCCGAGGAGAACACTGAAGCTTTCTTT.

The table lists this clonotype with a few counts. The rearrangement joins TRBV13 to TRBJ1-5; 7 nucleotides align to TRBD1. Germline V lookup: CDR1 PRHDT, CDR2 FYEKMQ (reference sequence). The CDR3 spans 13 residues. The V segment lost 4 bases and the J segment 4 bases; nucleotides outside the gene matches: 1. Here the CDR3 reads CASSSGQNQPQHF. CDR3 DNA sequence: TGTGCCAGCAGCTCGGGACAGAATCAGCCCCAGCATTTT.

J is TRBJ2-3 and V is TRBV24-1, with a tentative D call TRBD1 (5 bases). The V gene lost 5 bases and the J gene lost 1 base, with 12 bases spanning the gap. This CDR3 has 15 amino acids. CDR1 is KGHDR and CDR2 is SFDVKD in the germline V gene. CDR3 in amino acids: CATSGRDAGTDTQYF. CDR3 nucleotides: TGTGCCACCAGTGGCAGGGATGCGGGCACAGATACGCAGTATTTT.

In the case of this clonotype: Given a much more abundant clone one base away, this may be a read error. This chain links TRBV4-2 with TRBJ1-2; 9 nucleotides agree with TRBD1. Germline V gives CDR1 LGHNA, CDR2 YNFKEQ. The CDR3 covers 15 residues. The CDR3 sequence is CANSLQGAEPYGYTF. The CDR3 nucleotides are TGTGCCAACAGCCTACAGGGGGCGGAACCCTATGGCTACACCTTC.